This TCR beta chain was sequenced in a study of T cells expressing NK-cell markers. Broader study findings: Dominant NKG2C+ clonotypes were found to form about 1.0-7.5% of CD8+ T cells in 5 or 6 donors. There remained a lack of clarity about HCMV specificity of expanded NKG2C+ T cell clones.

To note about this clonotype: Its antigen is as yet unknown.

There are 15 residues in the CDR3. Germline V gene sequence: CDR1 MGHDK, CDR2 SYGVNS. The authors generated TCR beta cDNA through 5'RACE template switching with UMIs. TCRdb reprocessed the 5' RACE reads and stores each CDR3 protein as one record, lacking DNA. Here the sample table reports fewer than 550,000 distinct CDR3 sequences. The origin of this receptor is a woman aged 45-65 years in good health. This chain links TRBV25-1 with TRBJ2-7; TCRdb indicates TRBD1, and absent DNA this call remains unverified. Sequenced: blood T cells: a sorted CD56 or NKG2C T cell subset, CD4+ or CD8+ T cells, or bulk PBMC T cells (not recorded which). CDR3 sequence: CASSELAGVQAEQYF.